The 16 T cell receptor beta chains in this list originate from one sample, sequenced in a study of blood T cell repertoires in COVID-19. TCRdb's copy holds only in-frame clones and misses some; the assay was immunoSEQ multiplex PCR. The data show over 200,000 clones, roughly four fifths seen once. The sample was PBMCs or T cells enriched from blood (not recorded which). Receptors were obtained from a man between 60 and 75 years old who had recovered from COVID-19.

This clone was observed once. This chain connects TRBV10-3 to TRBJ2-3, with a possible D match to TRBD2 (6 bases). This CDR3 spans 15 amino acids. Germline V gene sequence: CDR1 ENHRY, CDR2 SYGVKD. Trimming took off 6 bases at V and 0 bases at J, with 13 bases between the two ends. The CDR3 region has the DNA TGTGCCATCAGGCGGGACTGGAGTAGCACAGATACGCAGTATTTT. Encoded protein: CAIRRDWSSTDTQYF.

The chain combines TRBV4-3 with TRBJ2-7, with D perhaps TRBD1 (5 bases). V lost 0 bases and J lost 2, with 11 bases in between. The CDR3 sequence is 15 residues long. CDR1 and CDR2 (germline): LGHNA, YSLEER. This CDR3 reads CASSQDRQNTYEQYF. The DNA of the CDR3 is TGCGCCAGCAGCCAAGATCGACAGAATACCTACGAGCAGTACTTC.

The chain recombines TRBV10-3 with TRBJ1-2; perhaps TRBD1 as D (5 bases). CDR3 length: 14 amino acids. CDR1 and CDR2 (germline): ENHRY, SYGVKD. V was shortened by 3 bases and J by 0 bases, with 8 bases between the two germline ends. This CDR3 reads CAISDQTANYGYTF. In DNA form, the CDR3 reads TGTGCCATCAGTGACCAGACAGCTAACTATGGCTACACCTTC.

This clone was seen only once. The CDR3 loop is CAWKRDRFLAGYTF. The DNA of the CDR3 is TGTGCCTGGAAACGGGACAGGTTCTTGGCTGGCTACACCTTC. The chain has TRBV30 and TRBJ1-2; 8 nucleotides align to TRBD1. J was trimmed by 7 bases and V by 4 bases; bases with no gene match: 11. The CDR3 is 14 residues long. In germline, CDR1 is GTSNPN, CDR2 SVGIG (reference sequence). The whole variable domain, remainder taken from reference TRBV30 and TRBJ1-2, is SQTIHQWPATLVQPVGSPLSLECTVEGTSNPNLYWYRQAAGRGLQLLFYSVGIGQISSEVPQNLSASRPQDRQFILSSKKLLLSDSGFYLCAWKRDRFLAGYTFGSGTRLTVV.

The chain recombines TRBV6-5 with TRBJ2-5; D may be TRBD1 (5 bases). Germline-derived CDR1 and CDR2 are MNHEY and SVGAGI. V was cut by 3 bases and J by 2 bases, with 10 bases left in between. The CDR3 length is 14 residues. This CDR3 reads CASSYPGPQETQYF. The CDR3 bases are TGTGCCAGCAGTTATCCAGGGCCTCAAGAGACCCAGTACTTC.

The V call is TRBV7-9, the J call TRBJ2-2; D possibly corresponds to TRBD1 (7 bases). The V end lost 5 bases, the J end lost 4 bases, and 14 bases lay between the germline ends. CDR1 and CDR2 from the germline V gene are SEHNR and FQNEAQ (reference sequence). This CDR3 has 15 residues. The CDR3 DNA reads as TGTGCCAGCAGCCCCAATCAGGGGGGCACCGGGGAGCTGTTTTTT. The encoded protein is CASSPNQGGTGELFF. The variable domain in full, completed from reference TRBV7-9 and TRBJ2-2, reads DTGVSQNPRHKITKRGQNVTFRCDPISEHNRLYWYRQTLGQGPEFLTYFQNEAQLEKSRLLSDRFSAERPKGSFSTLEIQRTEQGDSAMYLCASSPNQGGTGELFFGEGSRLTVL.

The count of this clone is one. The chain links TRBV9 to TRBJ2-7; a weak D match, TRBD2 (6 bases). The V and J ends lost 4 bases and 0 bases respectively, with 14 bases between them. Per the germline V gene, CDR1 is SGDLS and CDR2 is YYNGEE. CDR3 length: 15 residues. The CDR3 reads CASSSRDGSSYEQYF. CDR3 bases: TGTGCCAGCAGCTCCCGGGACGGGAGCTCCTACGAGCAGTACTTC.

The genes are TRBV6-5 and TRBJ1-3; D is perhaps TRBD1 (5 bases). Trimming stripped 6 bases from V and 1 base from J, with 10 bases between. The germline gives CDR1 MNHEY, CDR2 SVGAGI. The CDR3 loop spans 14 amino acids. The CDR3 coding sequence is TGTGCCAGCAGGGGGACTGGTTCTGGAAACACCATATATTTT. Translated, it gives CASRGTGSGNTIYF.

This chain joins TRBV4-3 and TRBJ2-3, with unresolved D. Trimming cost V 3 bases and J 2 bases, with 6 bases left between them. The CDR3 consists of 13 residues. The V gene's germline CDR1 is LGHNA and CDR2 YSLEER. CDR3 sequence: CASSHDTTDTQYF. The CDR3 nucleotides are TGCGCCAGCAGCCACGACACCACAGATACGCAGTATTTT.

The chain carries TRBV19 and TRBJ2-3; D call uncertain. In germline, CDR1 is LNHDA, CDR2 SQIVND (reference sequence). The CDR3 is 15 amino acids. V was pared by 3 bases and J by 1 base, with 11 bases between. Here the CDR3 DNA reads TGTGCCAGTAGTATGGTTGCGTCGGGCACAGATACGCAGTATTTT. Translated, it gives CASSMVASGTDTQYF.

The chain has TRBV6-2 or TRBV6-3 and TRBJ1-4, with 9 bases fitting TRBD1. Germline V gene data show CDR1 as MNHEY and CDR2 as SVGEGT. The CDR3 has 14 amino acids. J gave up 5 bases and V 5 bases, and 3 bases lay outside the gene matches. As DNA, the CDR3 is TGTGCCAGCAGTGGGACAGGGCCGAATGAAAAACTGTTTTTT. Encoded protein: CASSGTGPNEKLFF.

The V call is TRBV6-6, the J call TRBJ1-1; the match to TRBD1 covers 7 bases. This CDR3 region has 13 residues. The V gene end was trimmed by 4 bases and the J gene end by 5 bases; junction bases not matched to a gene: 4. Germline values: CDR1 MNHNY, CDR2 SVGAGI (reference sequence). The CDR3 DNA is TGTGCCAGCAGTTTAACAGGGGTAACTGAAGCTTTCTTT. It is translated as CASSLTGVTEAFF.

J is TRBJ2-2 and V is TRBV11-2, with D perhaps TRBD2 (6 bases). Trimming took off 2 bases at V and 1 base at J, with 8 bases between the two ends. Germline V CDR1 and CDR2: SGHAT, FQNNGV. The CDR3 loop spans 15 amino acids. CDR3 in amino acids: CASSLFGGNTGELFF. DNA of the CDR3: TGTGCCAGCAGCTTATTCGGGGGGAACACCGGGGAGCTGTTTTTT.

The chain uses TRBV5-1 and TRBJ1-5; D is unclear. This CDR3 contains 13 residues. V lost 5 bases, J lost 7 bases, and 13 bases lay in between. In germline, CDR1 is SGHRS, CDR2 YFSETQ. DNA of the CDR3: TGCGCCAGCAGTTTCAGTGGGCCCCAGCCCCAGCATTTT. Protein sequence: CASSFSGPQPQHF.

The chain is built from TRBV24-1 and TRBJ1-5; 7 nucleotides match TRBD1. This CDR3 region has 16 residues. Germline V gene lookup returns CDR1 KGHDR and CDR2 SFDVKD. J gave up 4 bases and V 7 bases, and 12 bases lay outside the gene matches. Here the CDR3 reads CATSPGGRGRNQPQHF. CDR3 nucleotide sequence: TGTGCCACCAGCCCGGGGGGGAGGGGGCGTAATCAGCCCCAGCATTTT.

The CDR3 here is CASTRQVSKNTEAFF. The CDR3 DNA follows: TGTGCCAGCACCCGACAGGTCTCCAAGAACACTGAAGCTTTCTTT. The chain is built from TRBV7-9 and TRBJ1-1, with a tentative D call TRBD1 (6 bases). This CDR3 has 15 amino acids. Trimming took 7 bases from V and 1 from J, leaving 16 bases between them. Per the germline V gene, CDR1 is SEHNR and CDR2 is FQNEAQ (reference sequence).